This TCR beta chain appears in the sequencing data of a study of human T cells and chemical hapten exposure. Overall study context: Throughout the approximately 24-week study, diphenylcyclopropenone was applied weekly to the patients' scalps.

Study-level results: Sensitizing to DPC left TCRs with a frequency above 1 in 1000 unaltered.

The time point was: patch test 1, 2 weeks after DPC sensitization. The treatment here: therapeutic diphenylcyclopropenone sensitization with weekly scalp DPC. The CDR3 contains 13 residues. CDR1 and CDR2 (germline): LNHDA, SQIVND (reference sequence). V was shortened by 6 bases and J by 4 bases, with 12 bases between the two germline ends. This clonotype was counted at least ten times. Its antigen is as yet unknown. Original data processing: Samples contained a median of roughly 93,000 TCRs, with a range of roughly 20,000 to 690,600. TCRdb ran MiXCR on the RACE reads and lists one entry per CDR3 protein. What appears here as the V and J calls and clone size reflects TCRdb's work, not the paper's. The repertoire holds 70,000 to 80,000 distinct CDR3 sequences, with 32% as singletons.

This clonotype was sampled from a man aged 35-49 years with alopecia areata. Some clones in this sample may be carry-over from other donors' samples. The input for sequencing was whole blood, taken in connection with sensitization to the hapten diphenylcyclopropenone (DPC). The gene calls are TRBV19 and TRBJ1-1; no firm D call. The CDR3 nucleotides read TGTGCCAGTAGGGCGGGCGAAGGCACTGAAGCTTTCTTT. As protein: CASRAGEGTEAFF.